The next 21 T cell receptor beta chains were all read from a single sample in a study of blood T cell repertoires in COVID-19. Measured with immunoSEQ multiplex PCR; TCRdb has only the in-frame clones, and not every one. The sample contains 25,000 to 30,000 clones, around 91% of which appear only once. Sequencing was performed on peripheral blood. The receptor source for this set is a man aged 65 to 85 with acute or convalescent COVID-19.

J is TRBJ2-3 and V is TRBV24-1; possibly TRBD2 for D (6 bases). The CDR3 totals 12 residues. In germline, CDR1 is KGHDR, CDR2 SFDVKD. The V and J ends lost 7 bases and 4 bases respectively, with 8 bases between them. CDR3 protein: CATRGTSDTQYF. CDR3 nucleotide sequence: TGTGCCACCAGGGGGACTTCAGATACGCAGTATTTT.

The gene calls are TRBV7-2 and TRBJ2-1, with D possibly TRBD1 on 6 matching bases. Germline V lookup: CDR1 SGHTA, CDR2 FQGNSA. V was trimmed by 5 bases and J by 0 bases, leaving 11 bases between them. This CDR3 region has 15 residues. DNA of the CDR3: TGTGCCAGCAGCGAACAGGGTAGCTCCTACAATGAGCAGTTCTTC. The encoded protein is CASSEQGSSYNEQFF.

The chain joins TRBV18 to TRBJ1-2; D unresolved. CDR3 size: 14 residues. The germline V gene has CDR1 KGHSH and CDR2 LQKENI. Trimming took off 2 bases at V and 8 bases at J, with 15 bases between the two ends. The CDR3 DNA reads as TGTGCCAGCTCACCAGAGGCTGGCCCGCGGGGCTACACCTTC. Protein product: CASSPEAGPRGYTF. Complete variable domain (other parts from reference TRBV18 and TRBJ1-2): NAGVMQNPRHLVRRRGQEARLRCSPMKGHSHVYWYRQLPEEGLKFMVYLQKENIIDESGMPKERFSAEFPKEGPSILRIQQVVRGDSAAYFCASSPEAGPRGYTFGSGTRLTVV.

The CDR3 coding sequence is TGTGCCAGCACCCTAGCGAGGACTACAAATGAGCAGTTCTTC. Amino acid sequence: CASTLARTTNEQFF. The chain links TRBV13 to TRBJ2-1, with D perhaps matching TRBD2 (6 bases). This CDR3 spans 14 amino acids. Germline values: CDR1 PRHDT, CDR2 FYEKMQ (reference sequence). Trimming took 7 bases from V and 7 from J, leaving 17 bases between them.

V usage is TRBV19 and J usage is TRBJ1-1, with 7 bases that match TRBD1. CDR1 is LNHDA, CDR2 SQIVND, per germline (reference sequence). J gave up 4 bases and V 3 bases, and 8 bases lay outside the gene matches. The CDR3 loop spans 15 amino acids. CDR3 coding DNA: TGTGCCAGTAGTATGAGTTCAGGGGGTAGCACTGAAGCTTTCTTT. Protein sequence: CASSMSSGGSTEAFF.

The rearrangement uses TRBV11-2 and TRBJ2-1; D gene ambiguous. V dropped 4 bases and J dropped 2 bases, with 12 bases sitting between them. Germline CDR1 is SGHAT and CDR2 is FQNNGV. The CDR3 loop spans 15 amino acids. The CDR3 DNA sequence: TGTGCCAGCAGCTCGAATAAAGCCACCTACAATGAGCAGTTCTTC. Its protein is CASSSNKATYNEQFF.

V gene TRBV5-1 combines with J gene TRBJ2-1; 10 positions agree with TRBD1. This CDR3 has 14 amino acids. With 0 bases clipped from V and 7 bases from J, the junction kept 1 base outside the gene matches. Germline V lookup: CDR1 SGHRS, CDR2 YFSETQ. In DNA form, the CDR3 reads TGCGCCAGCAGCTTGGGGACAGGGGGTAATGAGCAGTTCTTC. This encodes CASSLGTGGNEQFF.

The rearrangement joins TRBV5-1 to TRBJ2-7; perhaps TRBD2 as D (6 bases). This CDR3 comprises 15 residues. V lost 4 bases, J lost 3 bases, and 17 bases lay in between. Per the germline V gene, CDR1 is SGHRS and CDR2 is YFSETQ. In DNA form, the CDR3 reads TGCGCCAGCAGCCAGGCCGGGGACTTATACTACGAGCAGTACTTC. Translated: CASSQAGDLYYEQYF.

The J gene is TRBJ1-2, the V gene TRBV4-3; tentative D call: TRBD1 (5 bases). V gave up 4 bases and J gave up 5 bases, with 26 bases separating them. The CDR3 loop spans 18 amino acids. CDR1 and CDR2 from the germline V gene are LGHNA and YSLEER. CDR3 coding DNA: TGCGCCAGCAGCCCCGCAGGCGGGACCATCGCCAACAATTATGGCTACACCTTC. Amino acids: CASSPAGGTIANNYGYTF.

A single count supports this clone. This chain connects TRBV9 to TRBJ1-4; 7 bases are shared with TRBD1. The CDR3 consists of 14 residues. CDR1 is SGDLS, CDR2 YYNGEE, per germline. The V segment lost 1 base and the J segment 5 bases; nucleotides outside the gene matches: 2. The DNA of the CDR3 is TGTGCCAGCAGCGTAACAGGGGCCAATGAAAAACTGTTTTTT. This codes for CASSVTGANEKLFF.

This sequence joins TRBV2 and TRBJ1-4; D possibly corresponds to TRBD1 (5 bases). Trimming removed 3 bases from V and 0 bases from J, with 8 bases in between. The length of the CDR3 is 15 residues. Looked up from germline, CDR1 is SNHLY and CDR2 is FYNNEI. The CDR3 loop reads CASSDDSTTNEKLFF. The CDR3 DNA follows: TGTGCCAGCAGTGATGACAGCACAACTAATGAAAAACTGTTTTTT.

The chain recombines TRBV6-5 with TRBJ1-5; 7 nucleotides align to TRBD1. Germline loops: CDR1 MNHEY, CDR2 SVGAGI. There are 15 residues in the CDR3. V lost 2 bases, J lost 2 bases, and 3 bases stayed unmatched. CDR3 DNA: TGTGCCAGCAGTTACAGGGGGCGCGGCAATCAGCCCCAGCATTTT. It translates to CASSYRGRGNQPQHF.

This chain uses TRBV10-3 with TRBJ1-2; a possible D gene is TRBD1 (5 bases). Trimming took 0 bases from V and 4 from J, leaving 15 bases between them. The CDR3 loop spans 16 amino acids. The germline CDR1 and CDR2 sequences are ENHRY and SYGVKD. The CDR3 DNA sequence: TGTGCCATCAGTGAGTCGATGCAAGGGGATTTCTATGGCTACACCTTC. As protein: CAISESMQGDFYGYTF.

The chain has TRBV29-1 and TRBJ1-4; 7 positions agree with TRBD1. CDR3 size: 14 residues. Trimming at V came to 7 bases and at J to 3 bases, leaving 8 bases not matched to a gene. Germline lookup yields CDR1 SQVTM and CDR2 ANQGSEA. CDR3 nucleotides: TGCAGCGCTCGCAGACAGGGATCTAATGAAAAACTGTTTTTT. Translation: CSARRQGSNEKLFF.

The chain carries TRBV3-1 (or the pseudogene TRBV3-2) and TRBJ2-3; 11 nucleotides align to TRBD2. The CDR3 runs to 17 residues. V lost 4 bases and J lost 0; bases outside the gene matches: 6. Germline CDR1 and CDR2: LGHDT and YNNKEL (reference sequence). The CDR3 nucleotides read TGTGCCAGCAGCCCCAGGACTAGCGGGTCAAGCACAGATACGCAGTATTTT. It yields the protein CASSPRTSGSSTDTQYF.

The V gene is TRBV12-3 or TRBV12-4, the J gene TRBJ1-1; TRBD1 agrees at 8 bases. This CDR3 contains 13 residues. V trimming: 6 bases; J trimming: 4 bases; junction bases outside the gene matches: 4. CDR3 residues: CASRSTGGTEAFF. CDR3 nucleotides: TGTGCCAGCAGGTCCACAGGGGGCACTGAAGCTTTCTTT.

CDR3 region: CASSRTSGTSGYEQFF. CDR3 nucleotides: TGTGCCAGCAGCCGGACTAGCGGGACGAGCGGCTATGAGCAGTTCTTC. The rearrangement uses TRBV11-2 and TRBJ2-1; 12 nucleotides agree with TRBD2. V was clipped by 5 bases and J by 8 bases; unmatched bases: 10. This CDR3 region has 16 residues. CDR1 is SGHAT and CDR2 is FQNNGV in the germline V gene.

In the case of this clone: The sample contains more than one DNA sequence encoding this CDR3. This chain joins TRBV5-1 and TRBJ1-2, with 10 nucleotides matching TRBD1. Losses at the gene ends were 0 bases for V and 4 bases for J; bases not matched to a gene: 0. Germline V lookup: CDR1 SGHRS, CDR2 YFSETQ. This CDR3 comprises 14 residues. The CDR3 loop is CASSLGTGGYGYTF. As DNA, the CDR3 is TGCGCCAGCAGCTTGGGGACAGGGGGCTATGGCTACACCTTC.

The chain is built from TRBV10-3 and TRBJ1-3, with 7 bases that match TRBD1. V lost 2 bases and J lost 3; bases outside the gene matches: 1. Germline CDR1 ENHRY, CDR2 SYGVKD. The CDR3 is 14 residues long. DNA of the CDR3: TGTGCCATCAGTGAGGGACAGGTTGGAAACACCATATATTTT. This translates into CAISEGQVGNTIYF.

V and J are TRBV7-2 and TRBJ2-1, with 7 positions matching TRBD2. The germline V gene has CDR1 SGHTA and CDR2 FQGNSA. The CDR3 has 13 residues. V shed 3 bases and J 8 bases; nucleotides not matched to a gene: 4. CDR3 nucleotides: TGTGCCAGCAGCTTGGCGGGAGTGGATGAGCAGTTCTTC. It specifies CASSLAGVDEQFF.

The chain links TRBV5-1 to TRBJ2-5; TRBD2 agrees at 8 bases. The CDR3 is 16 residues long. The ends lost 4 bases at V and 2 bases at J; junction bases unmatched: 10. In germline, CDR1 is SGHRS, CDR2 YFSETQ. The CDR3 nucleotides read TGCGCCAGCAGCCCGGGAGGGTCAGTGTCTCAAGAGACCCAGTACTTC. Its translation: CASSPGGSVSQETQYF.